This T cell receptor beta chain was captured by sequencing in a study of blood T cell repertoires in COVID-19. Original handling: It was from reference gene primer amplification that nucleated cell counts were estimated. Method: immunoSEQ multiplex PCR; TCRdb's copy keeps in-frame clones and lacks some. The V and J calls and clone size were taken over from that table, and D and trimming were inferred from the DNA. The table records approximately 500,000 clones, roughly 89% of them present only once. CDR3 length equals 17 residues. Germline V CDR1 and CDR2: LGHNT, FRNRAP. V lost 0 bases, J lost 0 bases, and 13 bases lay in between.

Material: peripheral blood. V and J are TRBV12-5 and TRBJ2-3; D uncertain. The TCR originated in a woman aged 45-65 years with COVID-19, enrolled during active disease. The DNA of the CDR3 is TGTGCTAGTGGTTTGGTCTGGGCCGGAACCAGCACAGATACGCAGTATTTT. It translates to CASGLVWAGTSTDTQYF.